Shown below are 25 T cell receptor beta chains from a single sample sequenced in a study of early T cells in non-severe SARS-CoV-2 infection. TCRdb re-called the 5' RACE reads through MiXCR, storing one row per CDR3 protein. The sample has around 44,000 distinct CDR3 sequences; approximately 6.2% are singletons. Sequencing used whole blood, obtained at baseline. The receptor source for this set is an adult who was a healthcare worker with PCR-confirmed SARS-CoV-2 infection or an uninfected control (not recorded which).

Only a few counts were recorded for this clonotype. The J gene is TRBJ2-5, the V gene TRBV12-3 or TRBV12-4, with D unclear. Deletions cut 3 bases from V and 5 bases from J, with 13 bases between. The CDR3 is 14 amino acids. The CDR3 region is CASSLSSYRETQYF. In nucleotides, the CDR3 is TGTGCCAGCAGTTTGAGTTCATATCGGGAGACCCAGTACTTC.

The table lists this clonotype with a few counts. The V gene is TRBV6-6, the J gene TRBJ2-7; no clear D gene. V lost 2 bases to trimming and J lost 4 bases, with 21 bases between them. The CDR3 has 17 amino acids. Germline CDR1 is MNHNY and CDR2 is SVGAGI (reference sequence). The DNA for the CDR3 is TGTGCCAGCAGTTACCGGTCCTCGATAGAAGGTTGGTACGAGCAGTACTTC. The encoded protein is CASSYRSSIEGWYEQYF.

A few counts support this clonotype. This chain uses TRBV18 with TRBJ2-7, with TRBD2 matching 7 bases. Losses at the gene ends were 5 bases for V and 12 bases for J; bases not matched to a gene: 13. The CDR3 runs to 13 residues. CDR1 and CDR2 (germline): KGHSH, LQKENI. The CDR3 bases are TGTGCCAGCTCATCCCGGGGGGAACTAAGTACGTACTTC. Its translation is CASSSRGELSTYF.

This rearrangement joins TRBV4-3 to TRBJ1-2, with D uncertain. V gave up 6 bases and J gave up 7 bases, with 18 bases separating them. The CDR3 is 14 residues long. Germline CDR1 LGHNA, CDR2 YSLEER. This CDR3 is CASRPGSYPPGYTF. The CDR3 DNA is TGCGCCAGCAGGCCCGGGAGTTATCCTCCTGGCTACACCTTC.

There are a few counts of this clonotype. This chain joins TRBV5-6 and TRBJ1-1, with 11 positions matching TRBD1. Germline V CDR1 and CDR2: SGHDT, YYEEEE. The CDR3 totals 18 residues. The ends lost 3 bases at V and 0 bases at J; junction bases unmatched: 10. The CDR3 DNA reads TGTGCCAGCAGCTCGTGGACAGGGGGCGCTTCGTTGAACACTGAAGCTTTCTTT. The encoded protein is CASSSWTGGASLNTEAFF.

The chain employs TRBV2 and TRBJ2-3; 9 bases agree with TRBD1. J lost 4 bases, V lost 8 bases, and 4 bases had no gene match. This CDR3 is 13 amino acids long. Germline-derived CDR1 and CDR2 are SNHLY and FYNNEI. CDR3 in DNA: TGTGCCAGCGGGACAGGGTTGTCAGATACGCAGTATTTT. Translation: CASGTGLSDTQYF.

The V call is TRBV12-3 or TRBV12-4, the J call TRBJ1-1, with D possibly being TRBD1 (5 bases). The length of the CDR3 is 13 residues. Trimming cost V 3 bases and J 1 base, with 6 bases left between them. The CDR3 spells CASSFTGNTEAFF. In DNA form, the CDR3 reads TGTGCCAGCAGTTTCACAGGGAACACTGAAGCTTTCTTT.

Ten or more counts support this clonotype. The J gene is TRBJ1-2, the V gene TRBV20-1; TRBD1 aligns across 7 bases. Losses at the gene ends were 5 bases for V and 8 bases for J; bases not matched to a gene: 8. This CDR3 is 12 amino acids long. Germline assignment: CDR1 DFQATT and CDR2 SNEGSKA (reference sequence). CDR3 region: CSALGQRLGYTF. DNA for the CDR3: TGCAGTGCTTTGGGACAGAGGCTGGGCTACACCTTC.

The J gene is TRBJ1-6, the V gene TRBV9; a possible D gene is TRBD1 (5 bases). There are 15 residues in the CDR3. Germline assignment: CDR1 SGDLS and CDR2 YYNGEE. V lost 0 bases and J 5 bases, leaving 9 bases between the germline ends. The CDR3 nucleotides read TGTGCCAGCAGCGTAGGCGACAGTAATAATTCACCCCTCCACTTT. As protein: CASSVGDSNNSPLHF.

This sequence joins TRBV3-1 and TRBJ2-5; D is ambiguous. Trimming shortened V by 7 bases and J by 2 bases, and 2 bases separated the two germline ends. CDR1 and CDR2 (germline): LGHDT, YNNKEL (reference sequence). CDR3 length: 10 amino acids. This CDR3 is CASKQETQYF. The CDR3 nucleotides are TGTGCCAGCAAGCAAGAGACCCAGTACTTC.

This clonotype was seen a handful of times. This chain uses TRBV7-3 with TRBJ2-1; D perhaps matches TRBD2 (6 bases). Germline CDR1 and CDR2: SGHTA and FQGTGA. The CDR3 is 18 residues long. Trimming took off 1 base at V and 0 bases at J, with 16 bases between the two ends. CDR3 nucleotide sequence: TGTGCCAGCAGCTTAATCGGTGGCGGGGTGAGCTCCTACAATGAGCAGTTCTTC. Amino acid sequence: CASSLIGGGVSSYNEQFF.

As regards this clonotype: A read error may be the cause here, since a much bigger clone is one base away. The rearrangement links TRBV4-2 to TRBJ2-1; 7 nucleotides match TRBD1. CDR3 length equals 15 residues. Germline CDR1 reads LGHNA; CDR2 reads YNFKEQ. CDR3 amino acids: CVSSQGSDRDGEQFF. The CDR3 DNA sequence: TGTGTCAGCAGCCAAGGAAGCGACAGGGATGGTGAGCAGTTCTTC.

This clonotype was detected ten times or more. The V gene is TRBV2, the J gene TRBJ2-1; 9 nucleotides line up with TRBD2. CDR1 and CDR2 (germline): SNHLY, FYNNEI. J gave up 14 bases and V 10 bases, and 18 bases lay outside the gene matches. The CDR3 is 14 amino acids. The CDR3 sequence is CATRAGGYTISEFF. Written as DNA, the CDR3 is TGTGCCACCCGAGCGGGGGGCTACACCATCTCGGAGTTCTTC.

This clonotype was detected ten times or more. The chain couples TRBV9 to TRBJ2-5, with D perhaps matching TRBD2 (5 bases). Germline values: CDR1 SGDLS, CDR2 YYNGEE. V was shortened by 3 bases and J by 4 bases, with 16 bases between the two germline ends. The CDR3 is 15 residues long. CDR3 loop: CASSATTRVLETQYF. CDR3 coding DNA: TGTGCCAGCAGCGCCACAACGCGGGTATTAGAGACCCAGTACTTC.

V and J are TRBV7-8 and TRBJ1-2; TRBD1 agrees at 7 bases. V lost 4 bases and J lost 3; bases outside the gene matches: 8. CDR3 size: 15 residues. CDR1 is SGHVS and CDR2 is FQNEAQ in the germline V gene. CDR3 protein: CASSYGTASYYGYTF. In DNA form, the CDR3 reads TGTGCCAGCAGCTACGGGACAGCATCCTACTATGGCTACACCTTC.

Here the CDR3 DNA reads TGTGCCAGCAGTTTCAGTGTAGCGGGAGGGTACAATGAGCAGTTCTTC. Translated, it gives CASSFSVAGGYNEQFF. The V call is TRBV28, the J call TRBJ2-1; 11 positions agree with TRBD2. The CDR3 is made up of 16 amino acids. With 3 bases clipped from V and 4 bases from J, the junction kept 5 bases outside the gene matches. The germline V gene has CDR1 MDHEN and CDR2 SYDVKM.

There are many counts of this clonotype. This chain joins TRBV6-6 and TRBJ2-1, with D maybe TRBD2 (5 bases). Between the trimmed V and J ends, which lost 7 bases and 4 bases, there was a span of 8 bases. Germline V gene data show CDR1 as MNHNY and CDR2 as SVGAGI (reference sequence). The CDR3 contains 12 residues. For the CDR3, the DNA is TGTGCCAGCATCGGGGTGTACAATGAGCAGTTCTTC. It is translated as CASIGVYNEQFF.

Many counts were recorded for this clonotype. The rearrangement joins TRBV4-2 to TRBJ2-4; D possibly matches TRBD1 or TRBD2 (5 bases each). V shed 3 bases and J shed 6 bases, with 9 bases lying between them. The germline gives CDR1 LGHNA, CDR2 YNFKEQ. The CDR3 length is 13 residues. In nucleotides, the CDR3 is TGTGCCAGCAGCCAGATTGGGGGAAACATTCAGTACTTC. Its translation is CASSQIGGNIQYF.

Relative to its sample, this clonotype is medium-sized. The rearrangement uses TRBV5-1 and TRBJ2-5; possibly TRBD2 for D (6 bases). Per germline, CDR1 SGHRS and CDR2 YFSETQ. V lost 4 bases and J 6 bases, leaving 19 bases between the germline ends. This CDR3 is built from 15 residues. Written as DNA, the CDR3 is TGCGCCAGCAGCCCCCTACCGACTAGTCGAAAGACCCAGTACTTC. Encoded protein: CASSPLPTSRKTQYF. The full variable domain, with the rest looked up from reference TRBV5-1 and TRBJ2-5, is KAGVTQTPRYLIKTRGQQVTLSCSPISGHRSVSWYQQTPGQGLQFLFEYFSETQRNKGNFPGRFSGRQFSNSRSEMNVSTLELGDSALYLCASSPLPTSRKTQYFGPGTRLLVL.

This clonotype was counted ten times or more. V gene TRBV10-1 combines with J gene TRBJ1-6; weak D call: TRBD1 (6 bases). Germline CDR1 reads WNHNN; CDR2 reads SYGVQD (reference sequence). The V and J ends lost 5 bases and 5 bases respectively, with 7 bases between them. The CDR3 is 13 amino acids. CDR3 region: CASSRDNNSPLHF. The DNA for the CDR3 is TGCGCCAGCAGTCGGGACAATAATTCACCCCTCCACTTT.

This clonotype was seen many times. The genes are TRBV20-1 and TRBJ2-3, with 11 bases that match TRBD2. V was pared by 6 bases and J by 2 bases, with 10 bases of the junction left unmatched. Germline V lookup: CDR1 DFQATT, CDR2 SNEGSKA (reference sequence). CDR3 length: 16 amino acids. Written as DNA, the CDR3 is TGCAGTGCCCAGCGTGGGACTAGCGGACACACAGATACGCAGTATTTT. The encoded protein is CSAQRGTSGHTDTQYF.

This clonotype was recorded a few times. The chain is built from TRBV12-3 or TRBV12-4 and TRBJ2-5; D is unresolved. With 10 bases removed from V and 7 bases from J, the gap between germline ends came to 16 bases. This CDR3 region has 12 residues. CDR3 sequence (DNA): TGTGCCACCCGACTCGACCCGGGGACCCAGTACTTC. Its protein is CATRLDPGTQYF.

In this sample, this clonotype turned up many times. This chain joins TRBV2 and TRBJ2-5, with TRBD2 matching over 14 bases. The ends lost 7 bases at V and 1 base at J; junction bases unmatched: 2. CDR1 is SNHLY and CDR2 is FYNNEI in the germline V gene. The CDR3 totals 15 residues. The CDR3 DNA reads TGTGCCAGCACGGGACTAGCGGGAGCCCAAGAGACCCAGTACTTC. Its protein product is CASTGLAGAQETQYF.

This clonotype occurred many times. This chain joins TRBV3-1 and TRBJ2-7; TRBD1 aligns across 8 bases. V lost 1 base and J lost 4; bases outside the gene matches: 6. This CDR3 is built from 15 residues. Germline V lookup: CDR1 LGHDT, CDR2 YNNKEL (reference sequence). CDR3 residues: CASSQGQGTGYEQYF. CDR3 DNA: TGTGCCAGCAGCCAAGGACAGGGGACGGGTTACGAGCAGTACTTC.

The chain employs TRBV29-1 and TRBJ2-1; 7 positions agree with TRBD1. The CDR3 extends over 19 amino acids. The ends lost 6 bases at V and 5 bases at J; junction bases unmatched: 25. In germline, CDR1 is SQVTM, CDR2 ANQGSEA. CDR3 protein: CSVERKGQIGSARNNEQFF. CDR3 in DNA: TGCAGCGTGGAGCGGAAGGGACAGATTGGTTCAGCTCGAAACAATGAGCAGTTCTTC.